This T cell receptor (beta chain) was found in a study of tumor and adjacent non-tumor tissue in lung cancer. Study conclusions and caveats: Compared with tumor, normal lung showed significantly lower TCR diversity. Tumor TCR diversity, when higher, was linked to shorter survival.

TCRbeta libraries were built with three rounds of nested PCR, modified from ARM-PCR. Using its own MiXCR run on the multiplex PCR reads, TCRdb lists one record per CDR3 protein. Altogether approximately 140,000 distinct CDR3 sequences are present, approximately 66% being singletons, with the ten largest covering 15% to 20%. Trimming stripped 4 bases from V and 7 bases from J, with 19 bases between. This CDR3 spans 15 amino acids. Remarks on this clonotype: What it binds is not known.

This sample's RNA came from whole unsorted tissue. The rearrangement links TRBV12-3 or TRBV12-4 to TRBJ1-2, with D perhaps matching TRBD1 (5 bases). This receptor was taken from a man aged 55-75 years with small cell lung cancer. The sample taken for sequencing was lung tumor tissue. The CDR3 here is CASSSWDWGIGGYTF. CDR3 sequence (DNA): TGTGCCAGCAGTTCCTGGGACTGGGGAATAGGTGGCTACACCTTC.